This entry concerns a single T cell receptor (beta chain). The antigen this receptor binds is unknown. Per-base qualities were not stored, and no clone one base away is much larger. This entry comes from a study of shared clonotypes between healthy human individuals (TCRdb year 2020). Looking at the study overall: A few men and a couple of women, aged 18 to 49 years, made up the cohort. Libraries were prepared and TCR repertoires were sequenced by different laboratories using diverse techniques, in order to increase sequencing depth and limit assay-specific biases. Leukapheresis yielded between about 0.8 and 8.9 billion PBMCs per donor. The study deeply sequenced blood TCR repertoires of about 5 healthy adults to estimate repertoire size and the extent of clonotype sharing between individuals.

The germline V gene specifies LGHNA as CDR1 and YNFKEQ as CDR2. Inclusive of the bounding cysteine and phenylalanine, the CDR3 is 15 residues long. The entry retains the CDR3 DNA only, 45 bases that are in frame from base 1. Trimming at the junction amounts to 4 bases on V and 9 bases on J, and the germline ends lie 19 bases apart. The donors were healthy, HIV-negative adults with no recently reported acute infections or vaccinations. Every donor was a Caucasian adult residing in Nashville, Tennessee, USA. In the unsorted samples, some 100 million PBMCs were counted, and genomic DNA was extracted using the QIAamp DNA Blood Mini kit. Blood was collected by leukapheresis, and PBMCs were isolated by Ficoll-Histopaque density gradient centrifugation and then cryopreserved in liquid nitrogen vapor phase. Beyond this particular receptor, the publication reports: Only blood was sampled, and tissue TCR repertoires likely differ from those in blood. Pairwise subsampling indicated that sequencing depth was expected to affect the degree of clonotype sharing among donors. Because the study included a small number of donors, the genetic and exposure-history diversity represented was limited.

Using the deep immunoSEQ assay, TCR CDR3 regions were amplified from genomic DNA by multiplex PCR. Extracted genomic DNA from each cell subset was spread evenly across all wells of several immunoSEQ 96-well plates, with each plate serving as a replicate. For unsorted PBMC, 300 ng of genomic DNA, equivalent to tens of thousands of T cell genomes, went into each replicate PCR. Ten immunoSEQ deep assay plates were used to sequence unsorted PBMC genomic DNA. The purified libraries were quantified using a Qubit 3.0 fluorometer, sized with a Bioanalyzer 2100, and then quantified again using the KAPA Library Quantification kit. Every immunoSEQ 96-well plate was sequenced on a separate single-read 150-cycle Illumina NextSeq 550 flow cell. The study's processing was this. The immunoSEQ output contained only junctional sequences without quality scores, so filtering could not match that applied to full-length reads. To assign V/J genes and CDR3, sequences were annotated using PyIR, a Python wrapper for IgBLAST v1.9, with IMGT germline references. Reads were removed for weak V/J assignments (E-value above 1e-6), missing CDR3, stop codons, out-of-frame junctions, or ambiguous translated residues. V3J clonotypes were defined as sequences sharing the same inferred V gene, J gene, and CDR3 amino acid sequence. Percentage overlap between repertoires was computed as shared unique clonotypes divided by the size of the smaller repertoire. Three approaches were used to assess repertoire richness: RTK rarefaction, the Chao1 estimator, and Recon v2.1 estimates of unobserved clonotypes. TCRdb carries this immuneACCESS record with in-frame sequences only. Its versions omit some clonotypes, under half of them owing to an unresolved V gene in the studies checked, with the rest unexplained. Clone size and V and J calls were adopted from that table, with D and trimming inferred from the DNA. A total of a few hundred thousand clones appear in this sample, approximately 71% of them only once. Jointly, the top ten make up around 12% of the sample.

This clonotype was sampled from a woman between 40 and 55 years old in good health. Some clones in this sample may be carry-over from other donors' samples. The sequence is built from TRBV4-2 and TRBJ1-5; the D gene is perhaps TRBD1, from 5 matching bases. Sequencing was carried out using PBMCs. The CDR3: CASSPDSGGGTPQHF. Here is the DNA: TGTGCCAGCAGCCCCGACTCAGGTGGGGGGACGCCCCAGCATTTT.